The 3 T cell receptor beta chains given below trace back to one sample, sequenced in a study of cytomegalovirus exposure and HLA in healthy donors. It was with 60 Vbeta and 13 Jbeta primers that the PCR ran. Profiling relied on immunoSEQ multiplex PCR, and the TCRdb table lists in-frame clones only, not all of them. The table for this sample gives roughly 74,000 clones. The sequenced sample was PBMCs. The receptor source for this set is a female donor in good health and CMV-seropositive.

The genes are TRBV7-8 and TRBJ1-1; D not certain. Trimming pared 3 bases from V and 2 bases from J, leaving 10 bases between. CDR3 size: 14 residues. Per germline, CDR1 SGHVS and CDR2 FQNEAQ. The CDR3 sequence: CASSFTPTNTEAFF. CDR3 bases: TGTGCCAGCAGCTTCACTCCTACCAACACTGAAGCTTTCTTT.

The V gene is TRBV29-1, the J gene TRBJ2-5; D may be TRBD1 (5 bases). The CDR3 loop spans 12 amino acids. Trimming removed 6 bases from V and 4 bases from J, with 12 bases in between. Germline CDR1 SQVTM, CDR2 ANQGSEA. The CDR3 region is CSVQGLAETQYF. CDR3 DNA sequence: TGCAGCGTGCAGGGTTTGGCAGAGACCCAGTACTTC.

CDR3 nucleotide sequence: TGTGCCATCAGTGAAGGTCGGTGGCAGGGGGCCAACTATGGCTACACCTTC. It is translated as CAISEGRWQGANYGYTF. The rearrangement uses TRBV10-3 and TRBJ1-2, with 8 nucleotides matching TRBD1. The CDR3 covers 17 residues. Germline CDR1 and CDR2: ENHRY and SYGVKD. Trimming cost V 3 bases and J 2 bases; bases outside gene matches: 11.